The source of this T cell receptor beta chain is a study of blood T cells in healthy people across ages. At the level of the study: About one barcoded beta molecule per two T cells was the capture yield of template switching.

Germline V gene data show CDR1 as MDHEN and CDR2 as SYDVKM. This CDR3 spans 15 amino acids. V gave up 6 bases and J gave up 0 bases, with 11 bases separating them. Through a sample-barcoded 5' primer and a J-beta primer mix, a second PCR was run for roughly 6 to 12 cycles. Each cDNA molecule, via a template-switch adaptor with 12 random nucleotides, was tagged. There were at least 2.5 million CDR3-containing paired-end reads obtained from each sample. TCRdb used MiXCR to reprocess the 5' RACE reads, holding one entry per CDR3 protein. The sample consists of 600,000 to 650,000 distinct CDR3 sequences, roughly 58% of them appearing once.

This chain joins TRBV28 and TRBJ2-2, with D unclear. What was sequenced was blood. The TCR originated in a man between 60 and 70 years old in good health. The CDR3 loop is CASSPSSANTGELFF. CDR3 DNA sequence: TGTGCCAGCAGCCCTTCGAGTGCGAACACCGGGGAGCTGTTTTTT.